A selection of T cell receptor beta chains follows, all from one sample in a study of CD8 T cells in Susac syndrome. TCRdb re-called the immunoSEQ multiplex PCR reads through MiXCR, storing one row per CDR3 protein. The sample holds under 150,000 distinct CDR3 sequences, 90% to 95% seen once. Specimen: CD8+ T cells from PBMCs. The receptors were gathered from a human donor in good health. CDR3s include the opening cysteine and the closing phenylalanine or tryptophan. Fields, in order: V gene, CDR3 length, J gene, CDR3 protein.

V: TRBV27
length: 12
J: TRBJ2-7
CDR3: CASIGATHEQYF

V: TRBV7-9
length: 16
J: TRBJ2-3
CDR3: CASGPPDYRGTDTQYF

V: TRBV13
length: 12
J: TRBJ2-1
CDR3: CASSPAGGGQFF

V: TRBV9
length: 16
J: TRBJ2-1
CDR3: CASSVDGAGIYNEQFF

V: TRBV28
length: 15
J: TRBJ2-7
CDR3: CASSFSDRSSYEQYF

V: TRBV29-1
length: 11
J: TRBJ2-7
CDR3: CSVGSHYEQYF

V: TRBV11-2
length: 15
J: TRBJ2-4
CDR3: CASSPQQGPINIQYF

V: TRBV20-1
length: 15
J: TRBJ2-7
CDR3: CSARPGTSSIYEQYF

V: TRBV29-1
length: 14
J: TRBJ2-1
CDR3: CSVEGGQSYNEQFF

V: TRBV11-2
length: 11
J: TRBJ2-7
CDR3: CASSELGGQYF

V: TRBV7-6
length: 17
J: TRBJ2-1
CDR3: CASSLFHGDASYNEQFF

V: TRBV7-9
length: 16
J: TRBJ1-1
CDR3: CASSSRDRGRDTEAFF

V: TRBV20-1
length: 11
J: TRBJ1-2
CDR3: CSALPRTGYTF

V: TRBV30
length: 13
J: TRBJ1-5
CDR3: CAWSRDREQPQHF

V: TRBV6-5
length: 15
J: TRBJ2-5
CDR3: CASSPLRRGQETQYF